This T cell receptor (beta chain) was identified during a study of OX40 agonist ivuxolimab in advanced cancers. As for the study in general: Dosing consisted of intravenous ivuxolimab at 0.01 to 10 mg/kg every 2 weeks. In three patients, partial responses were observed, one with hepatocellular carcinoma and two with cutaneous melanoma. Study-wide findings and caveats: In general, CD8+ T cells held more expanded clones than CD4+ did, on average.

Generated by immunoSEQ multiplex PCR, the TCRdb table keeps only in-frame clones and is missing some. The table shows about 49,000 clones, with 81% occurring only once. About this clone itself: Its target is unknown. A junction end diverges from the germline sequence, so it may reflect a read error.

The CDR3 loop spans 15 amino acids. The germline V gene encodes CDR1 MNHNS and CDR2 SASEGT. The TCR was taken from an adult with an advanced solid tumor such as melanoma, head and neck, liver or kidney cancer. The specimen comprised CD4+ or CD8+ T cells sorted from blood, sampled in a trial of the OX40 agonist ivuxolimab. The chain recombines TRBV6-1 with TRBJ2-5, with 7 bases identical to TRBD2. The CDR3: CVSSDWGGLQETQYF. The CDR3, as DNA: TGTGTCAGCAGTGATTGGGGGGGACTACAAGAGACCCAGTACTTC.